One T cell receptor beta chain is described in this entry. Its specificity is unknown. Combining a sample-barcoded 5' primer with a J-beta primer mix, a second PCR ran for about 7 to 11 cycles. Carrying 12 random nucleotides, a template-switch adaptor labeled each individual cDNA molecule. From the 5' RACE reads, TCRdb called clonotypes with MiXCR, one entry per CDR3 protein. The data contain 710,000 or so distinct CDR3 sequences, 32% of them singletons. These data belong to a study of blood T cells in healthy people across ages. The study, taken as a whole, reports: In long-lived donors, naive CD4+ cell counts and diversity exceeded those of aged donors.

V lost 3 bases to trimming and J lost 1 base, with 6 bases between them. There are 13 residues in the CDR3. Germline CDR1 and CDR2: SQVTM and ANQGSEA. Sequencing was carried out using blood. The chain links TRBV29-1 to TRBJ2-2; no clear D. This TCR was sampled from an elderly woman in good health. CDR3 bases: TGCAGCGTTGATTTAGGGAACACCGGGGAGCTGTTTTTT. This encodes CSVDLGNTGELFF.